One sample yielded the 10 T cell receptor beta chains listed below, sequenced in a study of blood T cell repertoires in COVID-19. Sequenced by immunoSEQ multiplex PCR; TCRdb stores in-frame clones only, minus some. The sample has approximately 250,000 clones; approximately 90% are singletons. Sequenced material: PBMCs or T cells enriched from blood (not recorded which). The source is a man in his forties or fifties who had been exposed to COVID-19.

V is TRBV27 and J is TRBJ2-4; 9 bases line up with TRBD1. Losses at the gene ends were 3 bases for V and 10 bases for J; bases not matched to a gene: 7. The CDR3 spans 14 residues. CDR1 and CDR2 (germline): MNHEY, SMNVEV (reference sequence). CDR3 amino acids: CASSLWTGERIQYF. The CDR3 nucleotides are TGTGCCAGCAGTTTGTGGACAGGGGAAAGGATTCAGTACTTC.

The chain employs TRBV18 and TRBJ2-3; 8 nucleotides line up with TRBD1. This CDR3 has 15 amino acids. Germline V gene data show CDR1 as KGHSH and CDR2 as LQKENI. Unmatched junction bases numbered 4, after V lost 5 bases and J lost 0 bases. The CDR3 spells CASSEDRVSTDTQYF. In nucleotides, the CDR3 is TGTGCCAGCTCAGAGGACAGGGTGAGCACAGATACGCAGTATTTT. Filled out from reference TRBV18 and TRBJ2-3, the complete variable domain reads NAGVMQNPRHLVRRRGQEARLRCSPMKGHSHVYWYRQLPEEGLKFMVYLQKENIIDESGMPKERFSAEFPKEGPSILRIQQVVRGDSAAYFCASSEDRVSTDTQYFGPGTRLTVL.

This chain uses TRBV27 with TRBJ2-7; TRBD1 aligns across 8 bases. Trimming removed 4 bases from V and 4 bases from J; junction bases left unmatched: 9. Germline-derived CDR1 and CDR2 are MNHEY and SMNVEV (reference sequence). CDR3 length: 15 amino acids. For the CDR3, the DNA is TGTGCCAGCAGTTCCGCCGGGACAGGACCTTACGAGCAGTACTTC. Translated, it gives CASSSAGTGPYEQYF.

The chain links TRBV4-1 to TRBJ2-7; 7 nucleotides agree with TRBD2. Germline CDR1 is MGHRA and CDR2 is YSYEKL. V lost 0 bases to trimming and J lost 2 bases; unmatched junction nucleotides: 4. CDR3 size: 15 residues. The CDR3 coding sequence is TGCGCCAGCAGCCAAGAGGGAGGGCGGGCCTACGAGCAGTACTTC. This sequence encodes CASSQEGGRAYEQYF.

V usage is TRBV29-1 and J usage is TRBJ2-1; D ambiguous. The CDR3 covers 13 residues. Trimming stripped 1 base from V and 3 bases from J, with 7 bases between. From germline, CDR1 is SQVTM and CDR2 ANQGSEA. The chain's CDR3 is CSVEGEIYNEQFF. The CDR3 bases are TGCAGCGTTGAAGGAGAAATCTACAATGAGCAGTTCTTC.

This chain connects TRBV6-4 to TRBJ2-7, with D possibly TRBD2 on 6 matching bases. This CDR3 is 15 amino acids long. Trimming stripped 2 bases from V and 0 bases from J, with 11 bases between. Germline lookup yields CDR1 MRHNA and CDR2 SNTAGT. The CDR3 spells CASSDPGVSSYEQYF. The CDR3 nucleotides read TGTGCCAGCAGTGACCCGGGAGTTAGCTCCTACGAGCAGTACTTC.

The chain joins TRBV19 to TRBJ1-5; D possibly corresponds to TRBD1 (6 bases). Germline-derived CDR1 and CDR2 are LNHDA and SQIVND (reference sequence). The V and J ends lost 4 bases and 4 bases respectively, with 11 bases between them. This CDR3 has 14 amino acids. CDR3 in amino acids: CASSTRGFNQPQHF. The CDR3 DNA is TGTGCCAGTAGTACCAGGGGTTTTAATCAGCCCCAGCATTTT.

The chain recombines TRBV30 with TRBJ2-7; D gene ambiguous. The CDR3 is 11 residues long. Trimming cost V 3 bases and J 7 bases, with 10 bases left between them. CDR1 and CDR2 from the germline V gene are GTSNPN and SVGIG (reference sequence). CDR3 sequence: CAWSFVEEQYF. CDR3 nucleotide sequence: TGTGCCTGGAGCTTCGTGGAGGAGCAGTACTTC.

Comment on this clone: Germline is not matched at one junction end, which may reflect a read error. The chain recombines TRBV28 with TRBJ2-2; 7 nucleotides align to TRBD1. This CDR3 contains 15 residues. The germline gives CDR1 MDHEN, CDR2 SYDVKM. The DNA for the CDR3 is TGTGCCAGCCGTTTGGGGACAGCGAGTACCGGGGAGCTGTTTTTT. Translated: CASRLGTASTGELFF.

The J gene is TRBJ2-5, the V gene TRBV27; 8 nucleotides align to TRBD2. This CDR3 region has 16 residues. Germline CDR1 MNHEY, CDR2 SMNVEV (reference sequence). The trim removed 0 bases at V and 5 bases at J, leaving 8 bases unmatched. CDR3 loop: CASSLSSGIGWETQYF. The CDR3 region has the DNA TGTGCCAGCAGTTTATCTAGCGGGATAGGATGGGAGACCCAGTACTTC.